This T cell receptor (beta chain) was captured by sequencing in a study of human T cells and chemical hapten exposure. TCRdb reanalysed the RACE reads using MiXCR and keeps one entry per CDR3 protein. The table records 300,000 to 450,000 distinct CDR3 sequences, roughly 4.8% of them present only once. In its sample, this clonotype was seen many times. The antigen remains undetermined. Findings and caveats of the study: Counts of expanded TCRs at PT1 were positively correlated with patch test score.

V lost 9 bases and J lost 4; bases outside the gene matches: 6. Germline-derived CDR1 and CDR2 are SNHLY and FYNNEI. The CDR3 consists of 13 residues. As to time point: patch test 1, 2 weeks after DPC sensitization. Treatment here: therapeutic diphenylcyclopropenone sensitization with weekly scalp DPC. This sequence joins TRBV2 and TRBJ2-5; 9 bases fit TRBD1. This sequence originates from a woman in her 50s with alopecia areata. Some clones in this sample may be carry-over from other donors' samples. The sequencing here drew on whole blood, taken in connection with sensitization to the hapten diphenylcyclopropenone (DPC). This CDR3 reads CASRQGGTETQYF. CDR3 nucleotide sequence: TGTGCCAGTCGACAGGGGGGGACAGAGACCCAGTACTTC.